What follows is one TCR beta chain and its context. This sample was taken from a study of blood T cell repertoires in COVID-19. The method was immunoSEQ multiplex PCR; TCRdb's version includes in-frame clones alone and lacks a portion of them. The sample has hundreds of thousands of clones; 75% to 85% are singletons. Sequencing was done on a sample of peripheral blood. The receptor was isolated from a woman in her sixties or seventies with active or convalescent COVID-19.

The CDR3 reads CASSPRGLASIWISDEQFF. The CDR3 DNA follows: TGTGCCAGCAGTCCTAGGGGACTAGCGTCAATTTGGATCTCGGATGAGCAGTTCTTC. The rearrangement links TRBV2 to TRBJ2-1, with 10 bases lining up with TRBD2. V shed 5 bases, J shed 8 bases, and the junction held 21 bases outside the gene matches. This CDR3 spans 19 amino acids. Germline values: CDR1 SNHLY, CDR2 FYNNEI.